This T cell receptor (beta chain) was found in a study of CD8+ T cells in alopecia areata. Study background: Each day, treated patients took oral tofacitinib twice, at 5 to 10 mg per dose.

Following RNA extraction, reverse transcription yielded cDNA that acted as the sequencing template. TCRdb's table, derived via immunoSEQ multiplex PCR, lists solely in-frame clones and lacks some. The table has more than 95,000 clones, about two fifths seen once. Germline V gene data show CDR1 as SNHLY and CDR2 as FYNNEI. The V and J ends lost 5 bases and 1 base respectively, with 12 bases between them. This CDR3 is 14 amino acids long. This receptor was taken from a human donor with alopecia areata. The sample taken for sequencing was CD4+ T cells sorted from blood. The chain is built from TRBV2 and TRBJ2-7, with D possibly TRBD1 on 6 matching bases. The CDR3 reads CASSRDTYSYEQYF. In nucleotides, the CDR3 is TGTGCCAGCAGTCGGGACACATATTCCTACGAGCAGTACTTC.